This T cell receptor beta chain derives from a study of cytomegalovirus exposure and HLA in healthy donors. Study conclusions and caveats: Roughly even sequencing depth across donors was the assumption behind the presence/absence analyses. Later analysis reportedly placed an Asian-associated ancestry cluster below the approximately 650-donor mean in N-insertions. Associated with cytomegalovirus, according to the listing, were around 160 TCR beta chains.

This clone was found once. Its antigen is not identified. Use of 60 Vbeta and 13 Jbeta primers characterized the PCR. Produced via immunoSEQ multiplex PCR; TCRdb's table is partial and in-frame only. The sample consists of about 41,000 clones, roughly 80% of them appearing once. Germline CDR1 and CDR2: LNHDA and SQIVND (reference sequence). This CDR3 comprises 12 residues. Sequenced sample: PBMCs. The clonotype originates from a man aged 45-60 years in good health and CMV-seronegative. V is TRBV19 and J is TRBJ2-5; no reliable D call. The J call is doubtful: the DNA matches TRBJ2-7 better. The CDR3 here is CASSGMLDEQYF. As DNA, the CDR3 is TGTGCCAGTAGTGGCATGCTAGACGAGCAGTACTTC.